The present entry profiles one T cell receptor (beta chain) with its context. The data originate from a study of blood T cell repertoires in COVID-19. The table came from immunoSEQ multiplex PCR; TCRdb's copy has only in-frame clones and leaves some out. The sample yields some 170,000 clones, roughly 87% seen once. The CDR3 covers 14 residues. V lost 7 bases and J 5 bases, leaving 17 bases between the germline ends. Germline-derived CDR1 and CDR2 are MNHEY and SMNVEV (reference sequence). The source is a woman between 50 and 59 years old with acute or convalescent COVID-19. This sequence joins TRBV27 and TRBJ1-1; D unclear. The specimen was peripheral blood. The CDR3 nucleotides are TGTGCCAGCACACCGCGGGCAGGAACAACTGAAGCTTTCTTT. Translated: CASTPRAGTTEAFF.